The 12 T cell receptor beta chains given below trace back to one sample, sequenced in a study of blood T cell repertoires in COVID-19. Produced via immunoSEQ multiplex PCR; TCRdb's table is partial and in-frame only. The data show approximately 310,000 clones, 80% to 90% seen once. Material: PBMCs or T cells enriched from blood (not recorded which). These receptors all come from a man aged 25-45 years who had recovered from COVID-19.

CDR3 loop: CASSWEGASNQPQHF. Written as DNA, the CDR3 is TGTGCCAGCAGCTGGGAAGGGGCTAGCAATCAGCCCCAGCATTTT. The rearrangement uses TRBV6-5 and TRBJ1-5, with D maybe TRBD1 (5 bases). Germline loops: CDR1 MNHEY, CDR2 SVGAGI. Trimming took off 6 bases at V and 0 bases at J, with 12 bases between the two ends. This CDR3 spans 15 amino acids.

The rearrangement joins TRBV2 to TRBJ1-6; D is undetermined. The CDR3 consists of 16 residues. Trimming stripped 7 bases from V and 0 bases from J, with 13 bases between. Germline V gene sequence: CDR1 SNHLY, CDR2 FYNNEI. CDR3 in DNA: TGTGCCAGCAAGAGTGCAGGCAGCTCCTATAATTCACCCCTCCACTTT. Its protein is CASKSAGSSYNSPLHF. Variable domain in full (rest from reference TRBV2 and TRBJ1-6): EPEVTQTPSHQVTQMGQEVILRCVPISNHLYFYWYRQILGQKVEFLVSFYNNEISEKSEIFDDQFSVERPDGSNFTLKIRSTKLEDSAMYFCASKSAGSSYNSPLHFGNGTRLTVT.

In DNA, the CDR3 is TGTGCCAGCGGGACAGTCAACATGAACACTGAAGCTTTCTTT. Amino acids: CASGTVNMNTEAFF. The genes are TRBV11-1 and TRBJ1-1, with TRBD1 matching 7 bases. The CDR3 is 14 residues long. Unmatched junction bases numbered 6, after V lost 8 bases and J lost 0 bases. CDR1 and CDR2 (germline): SGHAT, FQDESV (reference sequence).

The J gene is TRBJ2-1, the V gene TRBV4-3; D remains ambiguous. The CDR3 loop spans 14 amino acids. Germline V gives CDR1 LGHNA, CDR2 YSLEER. Trimming cost V 0 bases and J 5 bases, with 8 bases left between them. CDR3 DNA sequence: TGCGCCAGCAGCCAAGAGTATGCAGACAATGAGCAGTTCTTC. Translating gives CASSQEYADNEQFF.

The V gene is TRBV5-1, the J gene TRBJ1-6, with D tentatively TRBD1 (6 bases). Germline-derived CDR1 and CDR2 are SGHRS and YFSETQ. The CDR3 spans 15 residues. V gave up 4 bases and J gave up 7 bases, with 15 bases separating them. Here the CDR3 DNA reads TGCGCCAGCAGCCCCACAGGGACCCAAAATTCACCCCTCCACTTT. Translation: CASSPTGTQNSPLHF.

The chain has TRBV7-9 and TRBJ2-1; 14 bases map to TRBD2. Germline-derived CDR1 and CDR2 are SEHNR and FQNEAQ (reference sequence). Trimming cost V 4 bases and J 15 bases; bases outside gene matches: 2. CDR3 length: 12 residues. The CDR3 loop is CASSSGLAGGFF. For the CDR3, the DNA is TGTGCCAGCAGCTCTGGACTAGCGGGAGGGTTCTTC.

The V and J genes are TRBV9 and TRBJ2-1, with D tentatively TRBD1 (5 bases). V was shortened by 1 base and J by 7 bases, with 12 bases between the two germline ends. Germline V lookup: CDR1 SGDLS, CDR2 YYNGEE. This CDR3 region has 14 residues. The CDR3 bases are TGTGCCAGCAGCGTACTAACCTCAGGGAATGAGCAGTTCTTC. Residues: CASSVLTSGNEQFF.

The J gene is TRBJ2-6, the V gene TRBV18, with TRBD2 as a possible D gene (5 bases). The CDR3 is 15 residues long. The germline V gene has CDR1 KGHSH and CDR2 LQKENI. Trimming removed 3 bases from V and 1 base from J, with 7 bases in between. The CDR3 loop is CASSPRGSGANVLTF. CDR3 DNA: TGTGCCAGCTCACCCCGAGGGTCTGGGGCCAACGTCCTGACTTTC.

The chain carries TRBV19 and TRBJ1-1; TRBD1 agrees at 9 bases. The V gene's germline CDR1 is LNHDA and CDR2 SQIVND (reference sequence). Germline trimming cut 7 bases from V and 6 bases from J; bases unmatched to any gene: 3. The CDR3 contains 12 residues. The CDR3: CASKQGAAEAFF. The CDR3 DNA reads TGTGCCAGTAAACAGGGGGCTGCTGAAGCTTTCTTT.

The chain links TRBV19 to TRBJ1-4; 7 nucleotides line up with TRBD1. The germline CDR1 and CDR2 sequences are LNHDA and SQIVND (reference sequence). V lost 4 bases to trimming and J lost 7 bases; unmatched junction nucleotides: 9. The CDR3 is made up of 15 amino acids. The CDR3: CASSRYRGGGEKLFF. CDR3 coding DNA: TGTGCCAGTAGTAGATACAGGGGAGGCGGTGAAAAACTGTTTTTT.

The rearrangement joins TRBV6-6 to TRBJ1-4, with 11 bases aligning to TRBD1. CDR3 size: 17 residues. The V gene's germline CDR1 is MNHNY and CDR2 SVGAGI (reference sequence). V was clipped by 5 bases and J by 6 bases; unmatched bases: 11. CDR3 sequence: CASSRSRDRGLDEKLFF. CDR3 coding DNA: TGTGCCAGCAGTCGGTCCCGGGACAGGGGGTTAGATGAAAAACTGTTTTTT.

This sequence joins TRBV15 and TRBJ1-5; tentatively, D is TRBD1 (5 bases). CDR3 size: 14 residues. Trimming cost V 6 bases and J 7 bases, with 16 bases left between them. From germline, CDR1 is LNHNV and CDR2 YYDKDF (reference sequence). CDR3 nucleotide sequence: TGTGCCACCAGTCTTTTGGGACTCCACCAGCCCCAGCATTTT. This encodes CATSLLGLHQPQHF.